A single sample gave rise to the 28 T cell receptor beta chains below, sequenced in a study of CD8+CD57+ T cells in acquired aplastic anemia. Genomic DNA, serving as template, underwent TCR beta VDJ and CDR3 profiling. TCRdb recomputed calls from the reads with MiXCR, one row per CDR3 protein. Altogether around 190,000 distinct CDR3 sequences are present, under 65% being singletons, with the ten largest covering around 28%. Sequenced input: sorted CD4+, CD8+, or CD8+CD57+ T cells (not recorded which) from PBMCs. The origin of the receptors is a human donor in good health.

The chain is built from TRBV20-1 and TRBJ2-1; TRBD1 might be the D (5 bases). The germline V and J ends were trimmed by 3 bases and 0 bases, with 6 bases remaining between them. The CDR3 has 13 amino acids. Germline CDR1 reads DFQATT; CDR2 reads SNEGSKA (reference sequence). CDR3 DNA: TGCAGTGCTAGGGGGCCCTCCTACAATGAGCAGTTCTTC. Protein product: CSARGPSYNEQFF.

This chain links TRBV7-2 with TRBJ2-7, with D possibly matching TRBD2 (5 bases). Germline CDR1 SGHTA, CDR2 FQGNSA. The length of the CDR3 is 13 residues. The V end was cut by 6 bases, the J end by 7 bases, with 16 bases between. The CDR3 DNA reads TGTGCCAGCAGATACCTCCGGGATCCAGAGCAGTACTTC. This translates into CASRYLRDPEQYF.

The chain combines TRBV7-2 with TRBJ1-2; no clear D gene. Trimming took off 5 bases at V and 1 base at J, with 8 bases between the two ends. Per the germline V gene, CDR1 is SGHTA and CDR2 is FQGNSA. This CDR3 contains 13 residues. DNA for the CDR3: TGTGCCAGCAGCATACAGAATAACTATGGCTACACCTTC. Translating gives CASSIQNNYGYTF.

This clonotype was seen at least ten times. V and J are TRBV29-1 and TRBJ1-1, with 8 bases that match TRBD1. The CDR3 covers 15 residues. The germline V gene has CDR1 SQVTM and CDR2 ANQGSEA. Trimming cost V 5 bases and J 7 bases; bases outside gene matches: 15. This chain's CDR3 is CSVFGQTGVYLEAFF. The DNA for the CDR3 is TGCAGCGTTTTTGGGCAGACAGGGGTCTACCTTGAAGCTTTCTTT.

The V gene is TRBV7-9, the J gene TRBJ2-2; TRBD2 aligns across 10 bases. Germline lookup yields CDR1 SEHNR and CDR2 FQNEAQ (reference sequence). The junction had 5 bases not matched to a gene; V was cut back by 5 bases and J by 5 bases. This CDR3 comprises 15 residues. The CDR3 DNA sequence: TGTGCCAGCAGCAGTAGCGGGAGGAGGACCGGGGAGCTGTTTTTT. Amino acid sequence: CASSSSGRRTGELFF.

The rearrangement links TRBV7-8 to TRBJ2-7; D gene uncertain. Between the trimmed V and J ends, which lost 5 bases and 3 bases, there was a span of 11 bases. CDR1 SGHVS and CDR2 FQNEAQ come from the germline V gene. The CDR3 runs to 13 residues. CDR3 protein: CASSPGRVYEQYF. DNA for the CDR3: TGTGCCAGCAGCCCCGGCAGAGTCTACGAGCAGTACTTC.

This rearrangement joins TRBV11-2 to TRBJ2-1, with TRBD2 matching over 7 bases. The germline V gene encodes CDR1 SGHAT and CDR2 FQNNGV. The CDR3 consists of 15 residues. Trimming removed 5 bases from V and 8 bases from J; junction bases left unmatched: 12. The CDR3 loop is CASSVSSGPVDEQFF. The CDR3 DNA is TGTGCCAGCAGCGTCTCTAGCGGCCCCGTGGATGAGCAGTTCTTC. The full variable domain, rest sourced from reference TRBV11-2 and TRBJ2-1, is EAGVAQSPRYKIIEKRQSVAFWCNPISGHATLYWYQQILGQGPKLLIQFQNNGVVDDSQLPKDRFSAERLKGVDSTLKIQPAKLEDSAVYLCASSVSSGPVDEQFFGPGTRLTVL.

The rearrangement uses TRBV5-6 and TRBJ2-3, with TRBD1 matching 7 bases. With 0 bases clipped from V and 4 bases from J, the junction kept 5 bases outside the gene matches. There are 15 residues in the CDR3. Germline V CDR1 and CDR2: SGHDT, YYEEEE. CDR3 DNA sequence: TGTGCCAGCAGCTTGGATGACAGGGCTGCAGATACGCAGTATTTT. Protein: CASSLDDRAADTQYF.

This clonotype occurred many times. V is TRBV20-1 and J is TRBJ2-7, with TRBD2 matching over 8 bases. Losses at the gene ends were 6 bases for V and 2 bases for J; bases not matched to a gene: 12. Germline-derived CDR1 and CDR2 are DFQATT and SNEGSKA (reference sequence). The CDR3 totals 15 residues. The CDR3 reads CSATDKRGPTYEQYF. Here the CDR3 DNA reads TGCAGTGCGACAGATAAGCGGGGGCCCACCTACGAGCAGTACTTC.

In nucleotides, the CDR3 is TGTGCCATCGGCTTGGGACAGGGAGCCTACGAGCAGTACTTC. This codes for CAIGLGQGAYEQYF. This chain uses TRBV9 with TRBJ2-7; 9 nucleotides match TRBD1. The germline gives CDR1 SGDLS, CDR2 YYNGEE. There are 14 residues in the CDR3. Losses at the gene ends were 9 bases for V and 2 bases for J; bases not matched to a gene: 9.

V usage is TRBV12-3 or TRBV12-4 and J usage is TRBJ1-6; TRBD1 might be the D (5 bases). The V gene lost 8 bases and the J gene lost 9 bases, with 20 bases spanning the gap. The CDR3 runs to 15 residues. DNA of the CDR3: TGTGCCAGCGGGGGGGTCAGTGCCAGGCCTTCACCCCTCCACTTT. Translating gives CASGGVSARPSPLHF.

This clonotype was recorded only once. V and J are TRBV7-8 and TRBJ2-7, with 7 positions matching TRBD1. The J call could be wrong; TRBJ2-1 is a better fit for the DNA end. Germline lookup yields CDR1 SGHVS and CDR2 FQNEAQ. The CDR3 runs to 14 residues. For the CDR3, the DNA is TGTGCCAGCAGCCCCGGACAGGTGCTCAATGAGCAGTTCTTC. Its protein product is CASSPGQVLNEQFF.

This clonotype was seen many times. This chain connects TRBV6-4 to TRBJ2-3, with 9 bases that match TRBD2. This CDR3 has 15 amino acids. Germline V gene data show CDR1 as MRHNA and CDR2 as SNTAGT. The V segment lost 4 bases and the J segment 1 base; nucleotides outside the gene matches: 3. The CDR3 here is CASSGSSGGTDTQYF. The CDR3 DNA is TGTGCCAGCAGTGGGTCTAGCGGGGGCACAGATACGCAGTATTTT.

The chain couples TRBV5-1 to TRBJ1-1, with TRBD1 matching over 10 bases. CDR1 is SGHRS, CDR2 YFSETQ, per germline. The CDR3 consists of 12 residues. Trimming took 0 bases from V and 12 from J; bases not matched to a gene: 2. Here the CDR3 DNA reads TGCGCCAGCAGCTTGGGGGACAGGGGACCTTTCTTT. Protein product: CASSLGDRGPFF.

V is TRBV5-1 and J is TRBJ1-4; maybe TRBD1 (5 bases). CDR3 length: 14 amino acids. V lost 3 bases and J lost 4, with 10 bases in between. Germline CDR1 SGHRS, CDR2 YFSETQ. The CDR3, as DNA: TGCGCCAGCAGCTACGGGACTGGTAATGAAAAACTGTTTTTT. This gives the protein CASSYGTGNEKLFF. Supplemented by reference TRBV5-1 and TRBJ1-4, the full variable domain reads KAGVTQTPRYLIKTRGQQVTLSCSPISGHRSVSWYQQTPGQGLQFLFEYFSETQRNKGNFPGRFSGRQFSNSRSEMNVSTLELGDSALYLCASSYGTGNEKLFFGSGTQLSVL.

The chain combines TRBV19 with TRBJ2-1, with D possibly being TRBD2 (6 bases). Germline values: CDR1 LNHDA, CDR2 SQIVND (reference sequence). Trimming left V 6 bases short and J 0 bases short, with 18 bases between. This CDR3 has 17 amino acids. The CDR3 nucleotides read TGTGCCAGTAGGAGGACGGGACTCCAGAGCTCCTACAATGAGCAGTTCTTC. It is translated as CASRRTGLQSSYNEQFF.

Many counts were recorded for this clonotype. The CDR3 DNA follows: TGCGCCAGCAGCCAAGATCGAGGGACCCTGAACACTGAAGCTTTCTTT. Protein product: CASSQDRGTLNTEAFF. The chain recombines TRBV4-3 with TRBJ1-1; a weak D match, TRBD1 (5 bases). Germline CDR1 reads LGHNA; CDR2 reads YSLEER. The V end was cut by 0 bases, the J end by 0 bases, with 11 bases between. The CDR3 consists of 16 residues.

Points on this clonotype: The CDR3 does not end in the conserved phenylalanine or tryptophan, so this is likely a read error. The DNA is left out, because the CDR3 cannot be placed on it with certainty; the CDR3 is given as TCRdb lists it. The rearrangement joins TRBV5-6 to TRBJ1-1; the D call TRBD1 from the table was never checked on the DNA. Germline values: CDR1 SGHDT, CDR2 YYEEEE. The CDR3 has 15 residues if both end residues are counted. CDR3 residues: CASSLGGGTGTARFL.

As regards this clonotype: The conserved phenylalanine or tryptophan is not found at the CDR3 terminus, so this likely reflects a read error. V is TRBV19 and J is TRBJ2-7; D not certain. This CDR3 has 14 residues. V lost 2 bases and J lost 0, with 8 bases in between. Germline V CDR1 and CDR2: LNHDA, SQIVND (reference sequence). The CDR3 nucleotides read TGTGCCAGTAGTATAAGATTGGACTCCTACGAGCAGTACTCC. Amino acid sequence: CASSIRLDSYEQYS.

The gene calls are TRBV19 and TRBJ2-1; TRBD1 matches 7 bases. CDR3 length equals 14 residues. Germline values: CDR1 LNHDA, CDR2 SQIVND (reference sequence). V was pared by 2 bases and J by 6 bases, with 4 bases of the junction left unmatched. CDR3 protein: CASSIFRDSNEQFF. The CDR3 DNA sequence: TGTGCCAGTAGTATATTTAGGGACAGCAATGAGCAGTTCTTC.

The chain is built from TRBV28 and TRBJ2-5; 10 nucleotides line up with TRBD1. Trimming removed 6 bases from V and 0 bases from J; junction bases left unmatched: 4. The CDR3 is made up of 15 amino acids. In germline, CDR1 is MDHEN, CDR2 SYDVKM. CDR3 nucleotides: TGTGCCAGCAGCGGGGACAGGGGATACCAAGAGACCCAGTACTTC. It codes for CASSGDRGYQETQYF. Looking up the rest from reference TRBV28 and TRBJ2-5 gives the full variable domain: DVKVTQSSRYLVKRTGEKVFLECVQDMDHENMFWYRQDPGLGLRLIYFSYDVKMKEKGDIPEGYSVSREKKERFSLILESASTNQTSMYLCASSGDRGYQETQYFGPGTRLLVL.

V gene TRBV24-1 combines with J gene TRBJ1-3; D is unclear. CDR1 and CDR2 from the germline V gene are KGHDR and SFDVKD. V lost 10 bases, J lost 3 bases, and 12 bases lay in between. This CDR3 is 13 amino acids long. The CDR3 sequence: CATSEVNGNTIYF. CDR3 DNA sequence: TGTGCCACTTCGGAGGTAAATGGAAACACCATATATTTT.

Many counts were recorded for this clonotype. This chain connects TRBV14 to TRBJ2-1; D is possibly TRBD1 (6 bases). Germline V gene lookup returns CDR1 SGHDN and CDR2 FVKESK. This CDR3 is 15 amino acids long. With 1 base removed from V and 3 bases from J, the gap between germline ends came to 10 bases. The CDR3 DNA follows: TGTGCCAGCAGCCAAGCCAGGGGAATCTACAATGAGCAGTTCTTC. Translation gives CASSQARGIYNEQFF.

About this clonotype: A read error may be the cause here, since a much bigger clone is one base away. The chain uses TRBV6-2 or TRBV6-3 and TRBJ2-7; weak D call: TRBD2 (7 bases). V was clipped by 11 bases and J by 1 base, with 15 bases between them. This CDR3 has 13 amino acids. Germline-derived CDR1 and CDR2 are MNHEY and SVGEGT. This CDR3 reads CALRGGDSYEQYF. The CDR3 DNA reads TGTGCCCTCAGAGGGGGGGATTCCTACGAGCAGTACTTC.

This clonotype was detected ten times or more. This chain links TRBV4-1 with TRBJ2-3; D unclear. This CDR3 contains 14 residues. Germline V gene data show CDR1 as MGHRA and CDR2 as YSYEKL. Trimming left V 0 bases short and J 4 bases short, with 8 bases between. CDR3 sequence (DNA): TGCGCCAGCAGCCAAGAGGAGTTTTCAGATACGCAGTATTTT. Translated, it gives CASSQEEFSDTQYF.

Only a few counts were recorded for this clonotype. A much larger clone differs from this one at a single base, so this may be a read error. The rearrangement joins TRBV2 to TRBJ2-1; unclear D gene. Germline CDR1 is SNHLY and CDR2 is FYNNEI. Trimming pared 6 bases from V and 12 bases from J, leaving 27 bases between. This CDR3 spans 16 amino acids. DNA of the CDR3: TGTGCCAGCAGAGCCACATCGTCCGGACGGTTTGATGGGCAGTTCTTC. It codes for CASRATSSGRFDGQFF.

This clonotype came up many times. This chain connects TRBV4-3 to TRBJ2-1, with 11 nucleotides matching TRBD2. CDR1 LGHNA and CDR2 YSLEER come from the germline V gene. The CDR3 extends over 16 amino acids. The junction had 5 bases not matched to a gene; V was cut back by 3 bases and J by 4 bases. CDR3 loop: CASSQLLAGEYNEQFF. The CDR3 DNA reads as TGCGCCAGCAGCCAGCTACTAGCGGGGGAATACAATGAGCAGTTCTTC.

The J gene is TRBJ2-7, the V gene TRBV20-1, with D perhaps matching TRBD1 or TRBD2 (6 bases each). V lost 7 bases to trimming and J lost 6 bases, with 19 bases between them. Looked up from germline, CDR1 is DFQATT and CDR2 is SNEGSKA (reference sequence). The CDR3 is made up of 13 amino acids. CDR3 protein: CSGGGQGNPEQYF. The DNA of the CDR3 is TGCAGTGGTGGGGGGCAGGGTAATCCCGAGCAGTACTTC.